Listed below are T cell receptor beta chains from one sample, sequenced in a study of control samples from healthy donors and cancer patients. Method: immunoSEQ multiplex PCR; TCRdb's copy keeps in-frame clones and lacks some. The data show under 65,000 clones, 80% to 90% seen once. The sequenced sample consisted of PBMCs. All receptors derive from a woman aged 55-69 years with lung cancer. Each CDR3 is given with its conserved first and last residue. The order of the fields is V gene, D gene, J gene, clone size, CDR3 DNA, CDR3 protein. A D gene is named only where the DNA matches it firmly. Expanded clones are given a class, and other clones once, few, many or no size at all.

TRBV4-2	TRBD2	TRBJ2-2	once	TGTGCCAGCAGCCCTGGGGGGGCGAACACCGGGGAGCTGTTTTTT	CASSPGGANTGELFF
TRBV9	.	TRBJ2-1	.	TGTGCCAGCAGCGTCCCCCTAGGAGAGGCCTACAATGAGCAGTTCTTC	CASSVPLGEAYNEQFF
TRBV2	.	TRBJ1-5	few	TGTGCCAGCAAGGCGGCGAGCTATTATAGCAATCAGCCCCAGCATTTT	CASKAASYYSNQPQHF
TRBV18	TRBD1	TRBJ2-5	.	TGTGCCAGCTCACCACCTTCGGGACAGGGACAAGAGACCCAGTACTTC	CASSPPSGQGQETQYF
TRBV9	TRBD1	TRBJ2-7	.	TGTGCCAGCAGCGTGGGACAGGGGGCGTACTACGAGCAGTACTTC	CASSVGQGAYYEQYF
TRBV9	.	TRBJ2-2	.	TGTGCCAGCAGCGTAGAGTCAGCGGCGACCACCGGGGAGCTGTTTTTT	CASSVESAATTGELFF
TRBV30	.	TRBJ2-5	once	TGTGCCTGGAGAAGGGGGGGGCCGGGGGAGACCCAGTACTTC	CAWRRGGPGETQYF
TRBV28	.	TRBJ1-4	.	TGTGCCAGCAGTTTATCGGAGGGTAACAGGAAAAAACTGTTTTTT	CASSLSEGNRKKLFF
TRBV29-1	.	TRBJ2-3	few	TGCAGCGTCTCCAGAGGCGGGGATCGGGGTTCGACAGATACGCAGTATTTT	CSVSRGGDRGSTDTQYF
TRBV5-1	.	TRBJ2-7	once	TGCGCCAGCAGCTTAACAGGGAGTTCCTACGAGCAGTACTTC	CASSLTGSSYEQYF
TRBV5-5	TRBD1	TRBJ2-6	.	TGTGCCAGCAGCCCCGGGACAGGGGAAGATGGGGCCAACGTCCTGACTTTC	CASSPGTGEDGANVLTF
TRBV5-4	.	TRBJ1-2	.	TGTGCCAGCAGATATACGGGCACGGGCTATGGCTACACCTTC	CASRYTGTGYGYTF
TRBV5-4	.	TRBJ2-1	.	TGTGCCAGCAGCTTAGAGACCTCCGCGTCGTTCTTC	CASSLETSASFF
TRBV6-1	.	TRBJ2-7	.	TGTGCCAGCAGTGAATGGACAGACCGCGACTACGAGCAGTACTTC	CASSEWTDRDYEQYF
TRBV4-2	.	TRBJ1-4	.	TGTGCCAGCAGCCAAGAAGGCCGTAAGGCAACTAATGAAAAACTGTTTTTT	CASSQEGRKATNEKLFF
TRBV4-2	.	TRBJ2-3	.	TGTGCCAGCAGCCAAGGACTAGCAGATACGCAGTATTTT	CASSQGLADTQYF
TRBV27	.	TRBJ1-1	.	TGTGCCAGCAGTTGGGGGCGGGGGGGCCGCACTGAAGCTTTCTTT	CASSWGRGGRTEAFF
TRBV7-3	.	TRBJ2-6	.	TGTGCCAGCAGCTTAACGACGGGGGATTATAGGGCTTTC	CASSLTTGDYRAF
TRBV2	TRBD1	TRBJ2-3	.	TGTGCCAGCGCGGGACAGGGTCCAAGAGATACGCAGTATTTT	CASAGQGPRDTQYF
TRBV19	.	TRBJ1-1	.	TGTGCCAGTAGTCCCACAGGGAGCGTCACTGAAGCTTTCTTT	CASSPTGSVTEAFF
TRBV5-1	TRBD1	TRBJ2-5	few	TGCGCCAGCAGCTTGGGACAGGGGAGAGAGACCCAGTACTTC	CASSLGQGRETQYF
TRBV28	TRBD1	TRBJ1-6	.	TGTGCCACCAACCTTAGACAGGGAAAGGCCTATAATTCACCCCTCCACTTT	CATNLRQGKAYNSPLHF
TRBV28	.	TRBJ1-3	.	TGTGCCAGCAGTTCCGCGGCCTCTGGAAACACCATATATTTT	CASSSAASGNTIYF
TRBV9	.	TRBJ2-2	few	TGTGCCAGCAGCGTCGGGGGAGAGGGCACCGGGGAGCTGTTTTTT	CASSVGGEGTGELFF
TRBV6-5	TRBD1	TRBJ1-3	.	TGTGCCAGCAGTCGCGGGACAGGCTCTGGAAACACCATATATTTT	CASSRGTGSGNTIYF
TRBV29-1	.	TRBJ2-3	.	TGCAGCGTTGTAACAGGGAAAGTGGATACGCAGTATTTT	CSVVTGKVDTQYF
TRBV28	.	TRBJ1-5	.	TGTGCCAGCACCCATCGGGGGACTTATAGCAATCAGCCCCAGCATTTT	CASTHRGTYSNQPQHF